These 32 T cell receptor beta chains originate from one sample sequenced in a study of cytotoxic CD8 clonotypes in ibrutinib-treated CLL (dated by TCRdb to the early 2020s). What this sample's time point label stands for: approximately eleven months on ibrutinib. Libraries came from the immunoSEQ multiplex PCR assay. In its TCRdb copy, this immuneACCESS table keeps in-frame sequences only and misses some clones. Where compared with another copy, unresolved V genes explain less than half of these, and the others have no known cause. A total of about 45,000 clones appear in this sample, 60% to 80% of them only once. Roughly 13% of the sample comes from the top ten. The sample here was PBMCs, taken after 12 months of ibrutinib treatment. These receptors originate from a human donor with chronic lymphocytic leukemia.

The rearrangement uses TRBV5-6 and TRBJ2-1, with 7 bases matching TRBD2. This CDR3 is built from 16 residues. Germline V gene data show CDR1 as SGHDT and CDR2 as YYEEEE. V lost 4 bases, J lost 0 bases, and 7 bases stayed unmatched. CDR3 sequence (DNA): TGTGCCAGCAGCCGGGGCGGGGGAAGCTCCTACAATGAGCAGTTCTTC. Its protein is CASSRGGGSSYNEQFF.

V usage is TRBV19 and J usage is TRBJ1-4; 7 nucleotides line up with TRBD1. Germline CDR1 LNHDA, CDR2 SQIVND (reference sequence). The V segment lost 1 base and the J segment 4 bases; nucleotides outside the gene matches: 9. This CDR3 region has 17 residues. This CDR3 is CASSIATRQGVNEKLFF. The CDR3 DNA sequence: TGTGCCAGTAGTATAGCCACTCGACAGGGCGTTAATGAAAAACTGTTTTTT.

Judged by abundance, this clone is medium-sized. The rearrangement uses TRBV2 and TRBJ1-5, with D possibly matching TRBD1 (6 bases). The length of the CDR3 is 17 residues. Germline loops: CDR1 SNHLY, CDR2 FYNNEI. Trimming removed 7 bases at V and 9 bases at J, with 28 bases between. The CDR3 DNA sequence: TGTGCCAGCAATGGGGAGGCGGGGGGCCAGACGCGAGGGCCCCAGCATTTT. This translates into CASNGEAGGQTRGPQHF.

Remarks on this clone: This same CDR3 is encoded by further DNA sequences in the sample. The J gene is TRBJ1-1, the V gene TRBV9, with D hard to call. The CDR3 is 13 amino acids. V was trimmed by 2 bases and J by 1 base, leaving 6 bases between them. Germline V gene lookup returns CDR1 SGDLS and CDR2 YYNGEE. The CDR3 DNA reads TGTGCCAGCAGCGTCGCGGGGAACACTGAAGCTTTCTTT. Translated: CASSVAGNTEAFF.

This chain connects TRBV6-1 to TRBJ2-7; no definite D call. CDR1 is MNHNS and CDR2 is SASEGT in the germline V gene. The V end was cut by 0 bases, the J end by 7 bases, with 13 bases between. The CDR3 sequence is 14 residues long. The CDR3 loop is CASSEALAIEEQYF. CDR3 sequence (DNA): TGTGCCAGCAGTGAAGCCCTCGCGATAGAAGAGCAGTACTTC.

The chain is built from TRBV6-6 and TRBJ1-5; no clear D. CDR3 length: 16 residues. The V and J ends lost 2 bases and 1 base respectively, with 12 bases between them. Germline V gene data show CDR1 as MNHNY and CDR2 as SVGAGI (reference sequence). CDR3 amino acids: CASSYDGSWSNQPQHF. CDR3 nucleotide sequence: TGTGCCAGCAGTTACGATGGCTCATGGAGCAATCAGCCCCAGCATTTT.

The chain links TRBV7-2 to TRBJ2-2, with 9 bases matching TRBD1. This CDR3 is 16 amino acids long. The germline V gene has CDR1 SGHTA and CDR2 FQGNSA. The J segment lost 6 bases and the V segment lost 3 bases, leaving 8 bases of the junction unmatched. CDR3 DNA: TGTGCCAGCAGCTTGGACAGGGGCATTAAGCCCGGGGAGCTGTTTTTT. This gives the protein CASSLDRGIKPGELFF.

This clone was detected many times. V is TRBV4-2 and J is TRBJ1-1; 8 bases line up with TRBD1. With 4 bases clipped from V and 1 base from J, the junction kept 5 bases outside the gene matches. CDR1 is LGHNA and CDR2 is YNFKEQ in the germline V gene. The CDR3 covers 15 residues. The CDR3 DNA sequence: TGTGCCAGCAGCCGGCCGACAGGGGAGAACACTGAAGCTTTCTTT. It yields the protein CASSRPTGENTEAFF.

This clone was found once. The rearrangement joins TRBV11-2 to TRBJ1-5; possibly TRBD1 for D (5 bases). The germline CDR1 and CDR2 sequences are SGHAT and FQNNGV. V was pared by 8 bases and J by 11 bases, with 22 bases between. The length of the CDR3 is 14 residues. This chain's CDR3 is CASGPGGPLRAQHF. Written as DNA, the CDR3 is TGTGCCAGCGGCCCTGGGGGTCCACTCAGAGCCCAGCATTTT.

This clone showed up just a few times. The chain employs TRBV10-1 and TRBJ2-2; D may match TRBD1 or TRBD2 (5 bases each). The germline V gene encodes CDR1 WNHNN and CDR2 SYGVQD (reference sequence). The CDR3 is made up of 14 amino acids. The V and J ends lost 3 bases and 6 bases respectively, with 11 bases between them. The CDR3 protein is CASSENGAAGELFF. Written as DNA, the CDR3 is TGCGCCAGCAGTGAAAACGGGGCAGCCGGGGAGCTGTTTTTT.

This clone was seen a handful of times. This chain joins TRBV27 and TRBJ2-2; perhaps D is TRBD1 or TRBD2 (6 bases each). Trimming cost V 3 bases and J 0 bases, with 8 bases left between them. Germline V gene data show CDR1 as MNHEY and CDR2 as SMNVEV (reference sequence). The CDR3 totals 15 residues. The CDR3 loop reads CASSFRGPNTGELFF. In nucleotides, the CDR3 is TGTGCCAGCAGTTTTCGGGGGCCGAACACCGGGGAGCTGTTTTTT.

CDR3 nucleotides: TGTGCCAGCAGCTTACAGGCTCCAAGCACAGATACGCAGTATTTT. Amino acids: CASSLQAPSTDTQYF. The rearrangement joins TRBV7-3 to TRBJ2-3; D unresolved. Germline V gives CDR1 SGHTA, CDR2 FQGTGA. The CDR3 covers 15 residues. Trimming stripped 2 bases from V and 0 bases from J, with 9 bases between.

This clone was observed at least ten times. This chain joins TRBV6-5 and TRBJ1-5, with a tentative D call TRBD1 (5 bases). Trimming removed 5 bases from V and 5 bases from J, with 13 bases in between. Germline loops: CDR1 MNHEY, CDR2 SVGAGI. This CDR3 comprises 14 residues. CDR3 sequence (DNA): TGTGCCAGCAGTCCCCTGGTAGGGGATCAGCCCCAGCATTTT. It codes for CASSPLVGDQPQHF.

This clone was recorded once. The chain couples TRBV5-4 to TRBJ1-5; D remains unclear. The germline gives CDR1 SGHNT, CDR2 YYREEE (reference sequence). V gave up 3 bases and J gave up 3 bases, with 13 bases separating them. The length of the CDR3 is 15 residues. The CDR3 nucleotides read TGTGCCAGCAGCTCCCTCTCCCCTATCAATCAGCCCCAGCATTTT. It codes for CASSSLSPINQPQHF.

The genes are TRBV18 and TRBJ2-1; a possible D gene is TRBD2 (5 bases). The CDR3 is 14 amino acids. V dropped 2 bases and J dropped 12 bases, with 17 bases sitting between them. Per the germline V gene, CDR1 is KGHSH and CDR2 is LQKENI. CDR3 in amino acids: CASSPSGSLARQFF. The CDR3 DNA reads TGTGCCAGCTCACCATCGGGCTCCCTAGCCAGGCAGTTCTTC.

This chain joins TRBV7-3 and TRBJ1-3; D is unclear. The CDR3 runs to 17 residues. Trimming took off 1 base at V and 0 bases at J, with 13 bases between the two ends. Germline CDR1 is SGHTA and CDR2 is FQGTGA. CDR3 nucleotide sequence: TGTGCCAGCAGCTTAAACGGGCCAGTGGACTCTGGAAACACCATATATTTT. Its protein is CASSLNGPVDSGNTIYF.

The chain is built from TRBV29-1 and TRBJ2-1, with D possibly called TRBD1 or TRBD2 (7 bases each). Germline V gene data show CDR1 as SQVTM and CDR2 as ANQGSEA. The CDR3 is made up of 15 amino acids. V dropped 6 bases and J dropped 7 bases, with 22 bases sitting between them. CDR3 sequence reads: CSVEGRAGGRNEQFF. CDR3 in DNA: TGCAGCGTGGAGGGGAGGGCAGGGGGGCGGAATGAGCAGTTCTTC.

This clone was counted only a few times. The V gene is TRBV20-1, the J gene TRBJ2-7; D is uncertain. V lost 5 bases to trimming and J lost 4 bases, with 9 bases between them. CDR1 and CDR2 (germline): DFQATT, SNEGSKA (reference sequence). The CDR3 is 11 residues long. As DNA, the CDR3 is TGCAGTGCTGAATCCAGTTACGAGCAGTACTTC. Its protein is CSAESSYEQYF.

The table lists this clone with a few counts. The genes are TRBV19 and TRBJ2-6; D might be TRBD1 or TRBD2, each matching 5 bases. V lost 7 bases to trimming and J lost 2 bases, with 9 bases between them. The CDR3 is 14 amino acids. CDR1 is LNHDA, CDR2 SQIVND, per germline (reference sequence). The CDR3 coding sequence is TGTGCCAGTACTCGGGGCGCTGGGGCCAACGTCCTGACTTTC. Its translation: CASTRGAGANVLTF.

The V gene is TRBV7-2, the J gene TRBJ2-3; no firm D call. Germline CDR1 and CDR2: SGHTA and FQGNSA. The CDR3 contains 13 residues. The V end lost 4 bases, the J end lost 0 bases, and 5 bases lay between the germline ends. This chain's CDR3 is CASSSPSTDTQYF. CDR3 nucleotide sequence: TGTGCCAGCAGCTCGCCTAGCACAGATACGCAGTATTTT. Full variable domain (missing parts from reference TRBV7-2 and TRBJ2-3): GAGVSQSPSNKVTEKGKDVELRCDPISGHTALYWYRQSLGQGLEFLIYFQGNSAPDKSGLPSDRFSAERTGGSVSTLTIQRTQQEDSAVYLCASSSPSTDTQYFGPGTRLTVL.

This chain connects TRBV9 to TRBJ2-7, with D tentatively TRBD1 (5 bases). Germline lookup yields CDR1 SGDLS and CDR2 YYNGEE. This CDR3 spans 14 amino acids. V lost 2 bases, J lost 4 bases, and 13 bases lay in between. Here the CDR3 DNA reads TGTGCCAGCAGCGTCCAGGGTGGCGGATACGAGCAGTACTTC. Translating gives CASSVQGGGYEQYF.

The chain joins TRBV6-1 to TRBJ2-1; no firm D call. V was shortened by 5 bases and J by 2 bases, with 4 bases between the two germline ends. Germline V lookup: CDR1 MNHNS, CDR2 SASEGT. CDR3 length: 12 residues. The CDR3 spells CASSTPYNEQFF. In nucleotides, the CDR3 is TGTGCCAGCAGTACCCCCTACAATGAGCAGTTCTTC.

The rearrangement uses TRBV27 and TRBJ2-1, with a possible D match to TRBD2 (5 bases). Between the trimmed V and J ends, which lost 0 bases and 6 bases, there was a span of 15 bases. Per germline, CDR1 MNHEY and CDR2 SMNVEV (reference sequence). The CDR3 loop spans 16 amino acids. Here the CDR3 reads CASSLSARGVANEQFF. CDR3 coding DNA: TGTGCCAGCAGTTTATCAGCTCGGGGTGTGGCCAATGAGCAGTTCTTC.

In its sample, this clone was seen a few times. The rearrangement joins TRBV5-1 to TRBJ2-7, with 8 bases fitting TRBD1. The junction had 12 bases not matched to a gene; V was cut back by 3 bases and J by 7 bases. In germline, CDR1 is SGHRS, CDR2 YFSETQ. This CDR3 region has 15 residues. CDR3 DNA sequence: TGCGCCAGCAGCTCGGAGGGACAGGCGATCGGGGAGCAGTACTTC. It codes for CASSSEGQAIGEQYF.

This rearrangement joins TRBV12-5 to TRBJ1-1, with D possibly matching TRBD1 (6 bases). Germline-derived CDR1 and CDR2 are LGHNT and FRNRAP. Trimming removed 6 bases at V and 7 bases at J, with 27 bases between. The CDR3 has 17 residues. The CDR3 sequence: CASGTQSTTGRFGEAFF. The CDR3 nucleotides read TGTGCTAGTGGCACACAATCCACTACAGGGAGGTTTGGTGAAGCTTTCTTT.

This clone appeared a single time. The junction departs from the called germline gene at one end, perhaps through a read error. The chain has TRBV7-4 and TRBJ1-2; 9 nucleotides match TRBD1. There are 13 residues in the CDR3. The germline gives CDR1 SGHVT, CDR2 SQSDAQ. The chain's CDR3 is CASSLGTGPSYTF. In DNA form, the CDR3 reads TGTGCCAGCAGTTTAGGGACAGGGCCTTCCTACACCTTC.

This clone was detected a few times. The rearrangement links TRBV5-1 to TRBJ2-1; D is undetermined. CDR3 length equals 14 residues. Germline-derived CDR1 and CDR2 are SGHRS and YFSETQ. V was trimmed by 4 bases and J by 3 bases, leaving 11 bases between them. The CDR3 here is CASSDWTIYNEQFF. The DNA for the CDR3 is TGCGCCAGCAGCGACTGGACCATCTACAATGAGCAGTTCTTC.

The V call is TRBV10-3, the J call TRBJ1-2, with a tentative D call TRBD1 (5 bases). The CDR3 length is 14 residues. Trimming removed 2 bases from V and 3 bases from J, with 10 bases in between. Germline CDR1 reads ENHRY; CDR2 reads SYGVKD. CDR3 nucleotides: TGTGCCATCAGTGAGGGGGCGCGGTACTATGGCTACACCTTC. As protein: CAISEGARYYGYTF.

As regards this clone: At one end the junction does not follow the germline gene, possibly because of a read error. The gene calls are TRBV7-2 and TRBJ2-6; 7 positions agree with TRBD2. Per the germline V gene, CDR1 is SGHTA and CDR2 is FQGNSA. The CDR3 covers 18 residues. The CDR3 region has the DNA TGTGCCAGCAGCTTACGGGGGGACGACGCTTTTGGGGCCAACGTCCCGACTTTC. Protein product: CASSLRGDDAFGANVPTF.

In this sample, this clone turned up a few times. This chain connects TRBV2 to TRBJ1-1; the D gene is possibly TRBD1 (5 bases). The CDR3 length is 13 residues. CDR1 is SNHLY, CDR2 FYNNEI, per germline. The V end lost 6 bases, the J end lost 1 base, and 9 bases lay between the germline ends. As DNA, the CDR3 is TGTGCCAGCAGGTACGGACAGAACACTGAAGCTTTCTTT. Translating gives CASRYGQNTEAFF.

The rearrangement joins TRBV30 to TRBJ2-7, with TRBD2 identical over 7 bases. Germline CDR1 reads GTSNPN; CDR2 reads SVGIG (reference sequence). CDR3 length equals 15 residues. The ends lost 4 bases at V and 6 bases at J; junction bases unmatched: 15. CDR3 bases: TGTGCCTGGACCAAAATGCGGGGGAGTGGGGGCGAGCAGTACTTC. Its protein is CAWTKMRGSGGEQYF.

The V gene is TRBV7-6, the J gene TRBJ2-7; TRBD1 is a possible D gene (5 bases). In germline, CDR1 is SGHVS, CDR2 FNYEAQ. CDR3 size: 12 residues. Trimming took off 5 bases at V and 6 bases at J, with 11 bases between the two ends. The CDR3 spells CASSTGHFEQYF. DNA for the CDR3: TGTGCCAGCAGCACCGGACATTTCGAGCAGTACTTC.